Listed here are 32 T cell receptor beta chains from one sample, sequenced in a study of a mutant IDH1 vaccine in newly diagnosed glioma. The protocol was immunoSEQ multiplex PCR, while the TCRdb copy is restricted to in-frame clones and leaves out a portion. The table has about 60,000 clones, about four fifths seen once; the top ten hold 3% to 4%. Time point indicated: week 11, during vaccination. Vaccinated patients received 300 ug of mutant IDH1 20-mer peptide per dose, with topical imiquimod. These receptors' antigens are unknown. The input for sequencing was PBMCs, taken from a glioma patient whose treatment included an IDH1 peptide vaccine. All receptors derive from a man aged 30 to 39 with glioma.

The CDR3 DNA is TGTGCCAGTAGTAGAAGGGCGGAAGAAGCTTTCTTT. Translating it yields CASSRRAEEAFF. This chain links TRBV19 with TRBJ1-1, with D uncertain. V lost 4 bases, J lost 8 bases, and 11 bases lay in between. Per germline, CDR1 LNHDA and CDR2 SQIVND (reference sequence). The CDR3 is made up of 12 amino acids.

The chain uses TRBV6-1 and TRBJ1-2; TRBD1 aligns across 7 bases. The V segment lost 6 bases and the J segment 3 bases; nucleotides outside the gene matches: 4. The V gene's germline CDR1 is MNHNS and CDR2 SASEGT. This CDR3 has 13 residues. The CDR3 loop reads CASRFRGDYGYTF. In nucleotides, the CDR3 is TGTGCCAGCAGATTCAGGGGGGACTATGGCTACACCTTC.

The V and J genes are TRBV5-1 and TRBJ1-2; no reliable D call. V lost 1 base and J 3 bases, leaving 13 bases between the germline ends. CDR1 and CDR2 from the germline V gene are SGHRS and YFSETQ. This CDR3 spans 15 amino acids. The CDR3: CASSLRSGRDYGYTF. In DNA, the CDR3 is TGCGCCAGCAGCTTGCGGTCCGGCAGAGACTATGGCTACACCTTC.

A few counts support this clone. The chain has TRBV18 and TRBJ1-1; a weak D match, TRBD1 (5 bases). The CDR3 is 14 amino acids. Germline V gene sequence: CDR1 KGHSH, CDR2 LQKENI. V dropped 5 bases and J dropped 3 bases, with 13 bases sitting between them. In DNA, the CDR3 is TGTGCCAGCTCAACCCGGGGGATGGACACTGAAGCTTTCTTT. This encodes CASSTRGMDTEAFF.

V gene TRBV7-9 combines with J gene TRBJ2-7; TRBD2 might be the D (6 bases). The CDR3 has 15 amino acids. With 4 bases removed from V and 3 bases from J, the gap between germline ends came to 16 bases. Germline lookup yields CDR1 SEHNR and CDR2 FQNEAQ (reference sequence). CDR3 sequence reads: CASSSGLQSGYEQYF. The CDR3 region has the DNA TGTGCCAGCAGCTCGGGACTTCAATCGGGCTACGAGCAGTACTTC.

The rearrangement joins TRBV2 to TRBJ2-1; 14 positions agree with TRBD2. Germline CDR1 and CDR2: SNHLY and FYNNEI. The CDR3 extends over 17 amino acids. V trimming: 3 bases; J trimming: 8 bases; junction bases outside the gene matches: 9. CDR3 in amino acids: CASSERGGTSGGDEQFF. As DNA, the CDR3 is TGTGCCAGCAGTGAGAGGGGCGGGACTAGCGGGGGAGATGAGCAGTTCTTC.

This rearrangement joins TRBV7-6 to TRBJ2-3; maybe TRBD2 (5 bases). The length of the CDR3 is 13 residues. V was shortened by 1 base and J by 5 bases, with 7 bases between the two germline ends. Germline V gene sequence: CDR1 SGHVS, CDR2 FNYEAQ. The CDR3 region has the DNA TGTGCCAGCAGCTTAGGGGCGGGAGATACGCAGTATTTT. Translating it yields CASSLGAGDTQYF.

This rearrangement joins TRBV7-2 to TRBJ1-2; 8 nucleotides line up with TRBD1. V was pared by 1 base and J by 4 bases, with 5 bases of the junction left unmatched. The germline gives CDR1 SGHTA, CDR2 FQGNSA. The CDR3 contains 15 residues. The CDR3 loop is CASSLDRRGLYGYTF. CDR3 sequence (DNA): TGTGCCAGCAGCTTAGATCGCAGGGGGCTCTATGGCTACACCTTC.

The chain combines TRBV13 with TRBJ2-7; 10 bases map to TRBD1. V trimming: 5 bases; J trimming: 5 bases; junction bases outside the gene matches: 9. Germline V gene lookup returns CDR1 PRHDT and CDR2 FYEKMQ (reference sequence). The CDR3 length is 15 residues. CDR3 DNA sequence: TGTGCCAGCAGCCCCACCGGGACAGGGGAAGACGAGCAGTACTTC. It codes for CASSPTGTGEDEQYF.

This chain joins TRBV7-7 and TRBJ2-3, with 16 nucleotides matching TRBD2. The V and J ends lost 5 bases and 5 bases, in that order; junction bases with no gene match: 4. Germline V gene data show CDR1 as SSHAT and CDR2 as FNYEAQ (reference sequence). The CDR3 loop spans 16 amino acids. The DNA for the CDR3 is TGTGCCAGCAGCCCGGGACTAGCGGGGGGGCAAGATACGCAGTATTTT. Residues: CASSPGLAGGQDTQYF. Variable domain in full (rest from reference TRBV7-7 and TRBJ2-3): GAGVSQSPRYKVTKRGQDVTLRCDPISSHATLYWYQQALGQGPEFLTYFNYEAQPDKSGLPSDRFSAERPEGSISTLTIQRTEQRDSAMYRCASSPGLAGGQDTQYFGPGTRLTVL.

This clone was seen more than once but under ten times. The rearrangement uses TRBV6-6 and TRBJ1-1; 9 bases map to TRBD1. V lost 6 bases, J lost 4 bases, and 6 bases stayed unmatched. CDR1 MNHNY and CDR2 SVGAGI come from the germline V gene (reference sequence). This CDR3 has 14 residues. CDR3 in amino acids: CASRQGQGGTEAFF. The CDR3 DNA is TGTGCCAGCAGACAGGGACAGGGAGGCACTGAAGCTTTCTTT.

The CDR3 DNA reads as TGTGCCAGCAGTACAGGGGATGGGACTAGCGGGCACTATCTCCAAGAGACCCAGTACTTC. Residues: CASSTGDGTSGHYLQETQYF. This chain joins TRBV28 and TRBJ2-5; 12 bases are shared with TRBD2. Germline trimming cut 5 bases from V and 1 base from J; bases unmatched to any gene: 17. In germline, CDR1 is MDHEN, CDR2 SYDVKM. The CDR3 runs to 20 residues.

The genes are TRBV15 and TRBJ2-3; possibly TRBD2 for D (5 bases). Trimming took 6 bases from V and 1 from J, leaving 17 bases between them. Germline lookup yields CDR1 LNHNV and CDR2 YYDKDF (reference sequence). The CDR3 is 16 amino acids. CDR3 in DNA: TGTGCCACCAGGGCGGGTCGGCCTATTGGCACAGATACGCAGTATTTT. Amino acids: CATRAGRPIGTDTQYF. The full variable domain, in which reference TRBV15 and TRBJ2-3 provide the parts outside the CDR3, is DAMVIQNPRYQVTQFGKPVTLSCSQTLNHNVMYWYQQKSSQAPKLLFHYYDKDFNNEADTPDNFQSRRPNTSFCFLDIRSPGLGDTAMYLCATRAGRPIGTDTQYFGPGTRLTVL.

Turning to this clone: The junction departs from germline at one end; a sequencing error may be responsible. This chain joins TRBV18 and TRBJ1-1, with D uncertain. CDR3 length: 13 residues. Germline CDR1 reads KGHSH; CDR2 reads LQKENI. The CDR3 nucleotides read TGTGCCAGTTCACGTATGGGGTACACTGAAGCTTTCTTT. Residues: CASSRMGYTEAFF.

J is TRBJ1-1 and V is TRBV27; D gene ambiguous. V was cut by 5 bases and J by 1 base, with 11 bases left in between. The germline gives CDR1 MNHEY, CDR2 SMNVEV (reference sequence). There are 14 residues in the CDR3. For the CDR3, the DNA is TGTGCCAGCAGTCCCTACGGGAGGAACACTGAAGCTTTCTTT. Protein: CASSPYGRNTEAFF.

V usage is TRBV6-1 and J usage is TRBJ1-4, with D possibly matching TRBD1 (5 bases). Germline loops: CDR1 MNHNS, CDR2 SASEGT. V dropped 7 bases and J dropped 5 bases, with 8 bases sitting between them. The CDR3 sequence is 12 residues long. DNA of the CDR3: TGTGCCAGCACGGGGGTGAATGAAAAACTGTTTTTT. Encoded protein: CASTGVNEKLFF.

The chain uses TRBV28 and TRBJ1-1, with D maybe TRBD1 (5 bases). Germline lookup yields CDR1 MDHEN and CDR2 SYDVKM. CDR3 length equals 14 residues. Between the trimmed V and J ends, which lost 3 bases and 5 bases, there was a span of 13 bases. CDR3 region: CASSFLDSRTEAFF. The CDR3 region has the DNA TGTGCCAGCAGTTTTCTCGACAGTCGTACTGAAGCTTTCTTT.

This chain connects TRBV5-1 to TRBJ2-1, with TRBD2 identical over 9 bases. Trimming cost V 5 bases and J 9 bases; bases outside gene matches: 3. The CDR3 sequence is 12 residues long. CDR1 is SGHRS, CDR2 YFSETQ, per germline. CDR3 amino acids: CASSPTSGEQFF. The CDR3 nucleotides read TGCGCCAGCAGTCCGACTAGCGGTGAGCAGTTCTTC.

The table lists this clone with a count of one. This chain uses TRBV2 with TRBJ1-3, with no clear D. The germline V and J ends were trimmed by 7 bases and 7 bases, with 14 bases remaining between them. The V gene's germline CDR1 is SNHLY and CDR2 FYNNEI. This CDR3 region has 13 residues. CDR3 region: CASMMGSGNTIYF. The CDR3 nucleotides are TGTGCCAGCATGATGGGATCCGGGAACACCATATATTTT.

This clone occurred once. This sequence joins TRBV28 and TRBJ1-4; 7 positions agree with TRBD1. Trimming removed 2 bases from V and 7 bases from J; junction bases left unmatched: 10. The germline CDR1 and CDR2 sequences are MDHEN and SYDVKM. This CDR3 comprises 16 residues. The CDR3 here is CASSLDPTGEFEKLFF. The CDR3 nucleotides are TGTGCCAGCAGTTTAGATCCCACAGGGGAGTTTGAAAAACTGTTTTTT.

V and J are TRBV5-4 and TRBJ2-5; D is possibly TRBD1 (6 bases). TRBJ2-7 matches the DNA end more closely, so the J call is doubtful. Germline assignment: CDR1 SGHNT and CDR2 YYREEE (reference sequence). The CDR3 covers 14 residues. The CDR3: CASSLRSQGYEQYF. CDR3 DNA: TGTGCCAGCAGCTTGAGGTCGCAGGGGTACGAGCAGTACTTC.

The genes are TRBV10-2 and TRBJ2-2, with 7 positions matching TRBD1. The V gene end was trimmed by 3 bases and the J gene end by 6 bases; junction bases not matched to a gene: 16. Germline lookup yields CDR1 WSHSY and CDR2 SAAADI. The CDR3 runs 18 residues. CDR3 nucleotides: TGCGCCAGCAGTGACCCTTCTCCGGACAGGCCGAGGGCCGGGGAGCTGTTTTTT. This translates into CASSDPSPDRPRAGELFF.

The chain combines TRBV5-5 with TRBJ1-2; D remains unclear. Germline V gene sequence: CDR1 SGHKS, CDR2 YYEKEE (reference sequence). Trimming took 4 bases from V and 0 from J, leaving 13 bases between them. CDR3 length equals 15 residues. CDR3 nucleotides: TGTGCCAGCAGCCCGCGAGACGGTTCTAACTATGGCTACACCTTC. This encodes CASSPRDGSNYGYTF.

This sequence joins TRBV19 and TRBJ2-1; D gene ambiguous. Germline V lookup: CDR1 LNHDA, CDR2 SQIVND (reference sequence). V lost 0 bases and J 2 bases, leaving 8 bases between the germline ends. This CDR3 region has 15 residues. The CDR3 sequence is CASSIDSLPYNEQFF. CDR3 DNA: TGTGCCAGTAGTATAGATTCCCTACCCTACAATGAGCAGTTCTTC.

The rearrangement joins TRBV29-1 to TRBJ1-2, with D possibly being TRBD1 (6 bases). Germline values: CDR1 SQVTM, CDR2 ANQGSEA. V lost 0 bases, J lost 2 bases, and 16 bases lay in between. CDR3 length: 16 residues. CDR3 bases: TGCAGCGTTGAAGATTGGGGGACATCAGGAAACTATGGCTACACCTTC. Protein sequence: CSVEDWGTSGNYGYTF.

The chain combines TRBV7-9 with TRBJ2-3; 9 nucleotides agree with TRBD2. Germline CDR1 and CDR2: SEHNR and FQNEAQ (reference sequence). V lost 4 bases to trimming and J lost 4 bases; unmatched junction nucleotides: 6. CDR3 size: 15 residues. This CDR3 reads CASSSGTSRADTQYF. The CDR3 DNA sequence: TGTGCCAGCAGCTCCGGGACTAGCAGGGCAGATACGCAGTATTTT.

The chain's CDR3 is CASSRRDRETQYF. As DNA, the CDR3 is TGTGCCAGCAGCCGCAGGGATAGAGAGACCCAGTACTTC. The chain couples TRBV6-6 to TRBJ2-5; maybe TRBD1 (5 bases). The CDR3 length is 13 residues. Trimming shortened V by 6 bases and J by 4 bases, and 12 bases separated the two germline ends. Looked up from germline, CDR1 is MNHNY and CDR2 is SVGAGI (reference sequence).

The table lists this clone with a count of one. The chain uses TRBV10-3 and TRBJ2-1; a weak D match, TRBD1 (6 bases). The CDR3 has 14 amino acids. V shed 6 bases and J shed 4 bases, with 13 bases lying between them. Germline lookup yields CDR1 ENHRY and CDR2 SYGVKD. The CDR3 bases are TGTGCCATCAGGACGGGACACCTTTACAATGAGCAGTTCTTC. It translates to CAIRTGHLYNEQFF.

Only one count was recorded for this clone. The chain is built from TRBV7-9 and TRBJ1-1, with a weak D call TRBD1 (6 bases). The V gene lost 4 bases and the J gene lost 1 base, with 16 bases spanning the gap. This CDR3 contains 16 residues. Germline V gene lookup returns CDR1 SEHNR and CDR2 FQNEAQ (reference sequence). DNA of the CDR3: TGTGCCAGCAGCTCCGGAGAGACAGGAACGAACACTGAAGCTTTCTTT. Translating it yields CASSSGETGTNTEAFF.

The chain employs TRBV28 and TRBJ2-7; maybe TRBD1 (6 bases). The V and J ends lost 6 bases and 0 bases respectively, with 15 bases between them. CDR1 MDHEN and CDR2 SYDVKM come from the germline V gene. The CDR3 covers 15 residues. In DNA, the CDR3 is TGTGCCAGCAGCTATACAGGGACCACCTCCTACGAGCAGTACTTC. Translation: CASSYTGTTSYEQYF.

This chain links TRBV6-6 with TRBJ2-5; D is tentatively TRBD1 or TRBD2 (6 bases each). Germline CDR1 MNHNY, CDR2 SVGAGI (reference sequence). The CDR3 sequence is 15 residues long. Trimming cost V 2 bases and J 3 bases, with 13 bases left between them. For the CDR3, the DNA is TGTGCCAGCAGTTACGGTTCCGGGGGCGAAGAGACCCAGTACTTC. It specifies CASSYGSGGEETQYF.

The CDR3 is CASSHSTGYGEQYF. The CDR3 region has the DNA TGTGCCAGCAGCCATTCGACAGGGTATGGCGAGCAGTACTTC. The chain carries TRBV7-6 and TRBJ2-7, with TRBD1 identical over 7 bases. Germline loops: CDR1 SGHVS, CDR2 FNYEAQ. V dropped 5 bases and J dropped 6; count of bases not matched to a gene: 10. The length of the CDR3 is 14 residues.